These T cell receptor beta chains were read from a single sample in a study of blood T cell repertoires in COVID-19. Clones were read by immunoSEQ multiplex PCR, and TCRdb kept only the in-frame ones, dropping some. Of 71,000 or so clones in the sample, 70% to 90% are singletons; the top ten hold around a sixth. Sequenced input: peripheral blood. These receptors all stem from a man older than 75 in a cohort sampled during active COVID-19. The CDR3 runs from the conserved cysteine through the conserved F or W. Each record gives: J gene, CDR3 length, D gene, V gene, clone size, CDR3 protein, CDR3 DNA. A D gene is named only where the DNA matches it firmly. Clone size is given for some rows only: seen once, a few or many times, or a class if the clone is expanded.

>TRBJ1-3|13|NA|TRBV12-3/TRBV12-4|NA
CASSLGQGNTIYF
TGTGCCAGCAGTCTGGGCCAGGGAAACACCATATATTTT
>TRBJ1-4|15|NA|TRBV6-2/TRBV6-3|NA
CASSPGSSTNEKLFF
TGTGCCAGCAGTCCCGGGAGCTCAACTAATGAAAAACTGTTTTTT
>TRBJ2-2|15|NA|TRBV18|NA
CASSRQDTNTGELFF
TGTGCCAGCTCACGACAAGACACTAACACCGGGGAGCTGTTTTTT
>TRBJ1-2|14|NA|TRBV5-1|NA
CASSLAGQGEGYTF
TGCGCCAGCAGCTTGGCTGGTCAGGGCGAAGGCTACACCTTC
>TRBJ2-5|17|TRBD2|TRBV27|once
CASSLFGAGDGQETQYF
TGTGCCAGCAGTTTATTCGGAGCGGGGGATGGGCAAGAGACCCAGTACTTC
>TRBJ2-7|13|NA|TRBV6-6|NA
CASSSWTEYEQYF
TGTGCCAGCAGTTCTTGGACTGAATACGAGCAGTACTTC
>TRBJ2-2|17|NA|TRBV6-6|NA
CASSQAVGLPKTGELFF
TGTGCCAGCAGTCAGGCGGTGGGACTTCCGAAGACCGGGGAGCTGTTTTTT
>TRBJ1-2|18|NA|TRBV7-2|NA
CASSLIYPNRKANYGYTF
TGTGCCAGCAGCTTAATTTATCCGAACAGGAAAGCTAACTATGGCTACACCTTC
>TRBJ1-2|16|NA|TRBV19|NA
CASSRRLNRDDYGYTF
TGTGCCAGTAGTAGGAGGCTCAACAGGGATGACTATGGCTACACCTTC
>TRBJ1-5|16|TRBD1|TRBV5-8|NA
CASSLRTGLSNQPQHF
TGTGCCAGCAGCCTAAGGACAGGGCTGAGCAATCAGCCCCAGCATTTT
>TRBJ1-5|16|TRBD1|TRBV10-3|NA
CAISEGGQGPRGGKHF
TGTGCCATCAGTGAGGGGGGACAGGGGCCCCGGGGTGGAAAGCATTTT
>TRBJ1-5|14|TRBD1|TRBV3-1/TRBV3-2|NA
CASSYGTGVQPQHF
TGTGCCAGCAGCTACGGGACAGGGGTACAGCCCCAGCATTTT
>TRBJ2-2|13|NA|TRBV9|NA
CASSVTSLGELFF
TGTGCCAGCAGCGTAACTAGTCTAGGGGAGCTGTTTTTT
>TRBJ2-2|19|NA|TRBV4-2|NA
CASSQEPPMGRGRTGELFF
TGTGCCAGCAGCCAAGAACCCCCAATGGGCAGGGGGAGGACCGGGGAGCTGTTTTTT
>TRBJ2-7|15|TRBD1|TRBV4-1|NA
CASSHPGQFTYEQYF
TGCGCCAGCAGCCACCCGGGACAGTTTACCTACGAGCAGTACTTC
>TRBJ1-6|15|TRBD1|TRBV2|NA
CASSEGQSNNSPLHF
TGTGCCAGCAGTGAGGGACAGAGTAATAATTCACCCCTCCACTTT
>TRBJ2-7|16|TRBD2|TRBV5-1|few
CASSLGGSSGGYEQYF
TGCGCCAGCAGCTTGGGAGGGAGTAGCGGGGGTTACGAGCAGTACTTC
>TRBJ2-1|15|TRBD1|TRBV18|many
CASSPGQGAQNEQFF
TGTGCCAGCTCACCAGGACAGGGGGCACAGAATGAGCAGTTCTTC
>TRBJ2-3|13|NA|TRBV12-3/TRBV12-4|once
CASRTSLTDTQYF
TGTGCCAGCAGGACTAGTCTGACAGATACGCAGTATTTT
>TRBJ2-5|14|TRBD2|TRBV25-1|NA
CASRTTSGRGTQYF
TGTGCCAGCAGAACGACTAGCGGGAGGGGGACCCAGTACTTC
>TRBJ2-2|18|TRBD2|TRBV3-1/TRBV3-2|NA
CASSRGLAGGLNTGELFF
TGTGCCAGCAGCCGTGGACTAGCGGGGGGGTTGAACACCGGGGAGCTGTTTTTT
>TRBJ1-2|11|NA|TRBV29-1|NA
CSVGTDYGYTF
TGCAGCGTTGGGACAGACTATGGCTACACCTTC
>TRBJ1-1|14|NA|TRBV6-6|NA
CASSRPGRNTEAFF
TGTGCCAGCAGTCGCCCAGGGCGGAACACTGAAGCTTTCTTT
>TRBJ1-3|15|NA|TRBV5-5|NA
CASSSRGGSGNTIYF
TGTGCCAGCAGCTCGCGAGGGGGATCTGGAAACACCATATATTTT
>TRBJ2-1|13|NA|TRBV11-2|NA
CASSLAGFGEQFF
TGTGCCAGCAGCTTAGCAGGATTCGGTGAGCAGTTCTTC
>TRBJ2-3|16|TRBD2|TRBV6-4|NA
CASSDSSGGSLDTQYF
TGTGCCAGCAGTGACTCTTCGGGGGGGAGTCTCGATACGCAGTATTTT
>TRBJ1-1|14|TRBD1|TRBV6-5|NA
CASNRQGLNTEAFF
TGTGCCAGCAACAGACAGGGCTTGAACACTGAAGCTTTCTTT
>TRBJ1-6|15|NA|TRBV6-5|NA
CASSFNRDLNSPLHF
TGTGCCAGCAGTTTTAACAGGGACCTGAATTCACCCCTCCACTTT
>TRBJ2-3|17|TRBD2|TRBV7-3|few
CASSSTGTGGITDTQYF
TGTGCCAGCAGCTCCACTGGGACGGGGGGGATCACAGATACGCAGTATTTT
>TRBJ2-5|19|TRBD2|TRBV3-1/TRBV3-2|NA
CASSQEFIRLAGIQETQYF
TGTGCCAGCAGCCAAGAATTCATTAGGCTAGCGGGGATCCAAGAGACCCAGTACTTC
>TRBJ2-5|15|TRBD1|TRBV5-4|NA
CASRVGTVTGETQYF
TGTGCCAGCAGAGTAGGGACAGTGACGGGAGAGACCCAGTACTTC
>TRBJ1-5|15|NA|TRBV4-1|few
CASSQDRMSNQPQHF
TGCGCCAGCAGCCAAGACAGGATGAGCAATCAGCCCCAGCATTTT
>TRBJ2-3|15|NA|TRBV11-2|once
CASSLRLTSTDTQYF
TGTGCCAGCAGCTTGAGGCTTACTAGCACAGATACGCAGTATTTT
>TRBJ2-6|16|NA|TRBV3-1/TRBV3-2|NA
CASSLPRNSGANVLTF
TGTGCCAGCAGCCTCCCGAGAAACTCTGGGGCCAACGTCCTGACTTTC
>TRBJ1-3|15|NA|TRBV3-1/TRBV3-2|NA
CASSEEGNSGNTIYF
TGTGCCAGCAGCGAGGAGGGGAACTCTGGAAACACCATATATTTT
>TRBJ1-1|16|TRBD1|TRBV18|NA
CASSPMGQGASTEAFF
TGTGCCAGCTCACCCATGGGACAGGGGGCGAGCACTGAAGCTTTCTTT
>TRBJ1-5|15|TRBD1|TRBV20-1|NA
CSASEGAGSNQPQHF
TGCAGTGCTAGTGAGGGGGCAGGGAGCAATCAGCCCCAGCATTTT
>TRBJ1-1|13|NA|TRBV7-8|NA
CASSLESRTEAFF
TGTGCCAGCAGCTTAGAATCTCGCACTGAAGCTTTCTTT
>TRBJ1-2|15|TRBD1|TRBV10-3|NA
CAISESRQGANGYTF
TGTGCCATCAGTGAGTCTCGGCAGGGGGCGAATGGCTACACCTTC
>TRBJ1-3|15|NA|TRBV28|NA
CASSSGGISGNTIYF
TGTGCCAGCAGTTCCGGGGGAATTTCTGGAAACACCATATATTTT
>TRBJ2-2|15|TRBD2|TRBV5-1|NA
CASSSSGGGTGELFF
TGCGCCAGCAGCTCCAGCGGGGGAGGTACCGGGGAGCTGTTTTTT
>TRBJ1-6|12|NA|TRBV25-1|NA
CAARRRDSPLHF
TGTGCCGCGAGGAGGCGGGATTCACCCCTCCACTTT
>TRBJ2-5|13|TRBD2|TRBV19|NA
CASTSGGSETQYF
TGTGCCAGTACTAGCGGGGGGTCAGAGACCCAGTACTTC
>TRBJ1-6|14|TRBD1|TRBV6-5|NA
CASSKDRDNSPLHF
TGTGCCAGCAGTAAGGACAGGGATAATTCACCCCTCCACTTT
>TRBJ2-3|16|TRBD1|TRBV18|NA
CASSPSWTGGTDTQYF
TGTGCCAGCTCACCGAGTTGGACAGGGGGCACAGATACGCAGTATTTT
>TRBJ1-5|14|NA|TRBV19|NA
CASSEGVSNQPQHF
TGTGCCAGTAGTGAAGGGGTTAGCAATCAGCCCCAGCATTTT
>TRBJ1-2|14|NA|TRBV10-3|NA
CAISEATGIGGYTF
TGTGCCATCAGTGAGGCCACAGGTATTGGGGGCTACACCTTC
>TRBJ2-1|18|NA|TRBV5-1|NA
CASSRNQDAGRGYNEQFF
TGCGCCAGCAGCCGAAATCAGGACGCGGGTCGAGGGTACAATGAGCAGTTCTTC
>TRBJ1-5|13|NA|TRBV19|NA
CASSPRVDQPQHF
TGTGCCAGTAGTCCCAGGGTTGATCAGCCCCAGCATTTT
>TRBJ2-3|15|NA|TRBV7-7|NA
CASSLGEASTDTQYF
TGTGCCAGCAGCTTAGGGGAGGCGAGCACAGATACGCAGTATTTT
>TRBJ1-2|14|NA|TRBV18|NA
CASSPDRANYGYTF
TGTGCCAGCTCCCCCGACAGAGCTAACTATGGCTACACCTTC
>TRBJ1-1|16|TRBD1|TRBV6-2/TRBV6-3|NA
CASSSPTGGEKPEAFF
TGTGCCAGCAGTTCCCCGACAGGGGGCGAAAAGCCTGAAGCTTTCTTT